The 19 T cell receptor beta chains presented below share a single source sample, sequenced in a study of cytomegalovirus exposure and HLA in healthy donors. A multiplex PCR was run with 60 Vbeta primers and 13 Jbeta primers. This table comes from immunoSEQ multiplex PCR, and its TCRdb copy is limited to in-frame clones, with some not included. This table has 100,000 to 120,000 clones, about 80% appearing once. The sample was PBMCs. All receptors come from a man aged 25 to 45 in good health and CMV-seronegative.

The gene calls are TRBV21-1 and TRBJ1-4. TRBV21-1 counts as a pseudogene. CDR3 length: 15 residues. DNA of the CDR3: TGTGCCAGCAGCAAACTGCCGGGGGTCTCGTGGAAACTGTTTTTT. Its protein product is CASSKLPGVSWKLFF.

The chain combines TRBV9 with TRBJ1-1; the match to TRBD1 covers 10 bases. Trimming took 3 bases from V and 6 from J; bases not matched to a gene: 2. The germline V gene has CDR1 SGDLS and CDR2 YYNGEE. CDR3 length: 13 residues. The CDR3 DNA is TGTGCCAGCAGCGGACAGGGGGCCGCTGAAGCTTTCTTT. Its protein product is CASSGQGAAEAFF. Filled out from reference TRBV9 and TRBJ1-1, the complete variable domain reads DSGVTQTPKHLITATGQRVTLRCSPRSGDLSVYWYQQSLDQGLQFLIQYYNGEERAKGNILERFSAQQFPDLHSELNLSSLELGDSALYFCASSGQGAAEAFFGQGTRLTVV.

Only a few counts were recorded for this clone. V and J are TRBV5-3 and TRBJ1-3; D remains unclear. Being an ORF, TRBV5-3 has a function that is uncertain. Trimming took 1 base from V and 0 from J, leaving 8 bases between them. This CDR3 is built from 15 residues. The CDR3 here is CARSLYDISGNTIYF. The CDR3 nucleotides read TGTGCCAGAAGCTTGTATGACATCTCTGGAAACACCATATATTTT.

The V gene is TRBV29-1, the J gene TRBJ2-1; TRBD1 might be the D (5 bases). Germline V gives CDR1 SQVTM, CDR2 ANQGSEA. V was cut by 8 bases and J by 6 bases, with 20 bases left in between. The CDR3 totals 14 residues. DNA of the CDR3: TGCAGCACCCCTGGCGCAGGGTATTCCAATGAGCAGTTCTTC. Encoded protein: CSTPGAGYSNEQFF.

The genes are TRBV28 and TRBJ2-5, with D possibly matching TRBD1 (5 bases). Gene TRBJ2-7 matches the end of the DNA better, so the J call may be wrong. Germline V lookup: CDR1 MDHEN, CDR2 SYDVKM. This CDR3 comprises 14 residues. The CDR3 spells CASRLPGQAYEQYF. DNA of the CDR3: TGTGCCAGCAGACTGCCTGGACAAGCCTACGAGCAGTACTTC.

The chain combines TRBV5-1 with TRBJ1-2, with D hard to call. Trimming took off 0 bases at V and 8 bases at J, with 14 bases between the two ends. The CDR3 has 14 residues. Germline CDR1 and CDR2: SGHRS and YFSETQ. CDR3 region: CASSLGDNSRGYTF. CDR3 DNA sequence: TGCGCCAGCAGCTTGGGAGACAACTCCCGCGGCTACACCTTC.

The chain is built from TRBV7-2 and TRBJ2-1; 10 bases align to TRBD2. The CDR3 length is 17 residues. Germline CDR1 and CDR2: SGHTA and FQGNSA. V lost 4 bases and J lost 4; bases outside the gene matches: 10. As DNA, the CDR3 is TGTGCCAGCAGCTATAGCAGCGGGGGGGCCATATACAATGAGCAGTTCTTC. Encoded protein: CASSYSSGGAIYNEQFF.

The gene calls are TRBV19 and TRBJ2-1; TRBD2 matches at 14 bases. Germline CDR1 and CDR2: LNHDA and SQIVND (reference sequence). The CDR3 covers 18 residues. Trimming took 3 bases from V and 0 from J; bases not matched to a gene: 4. The CDR3 protein is CASSIRLAGGTSYNEQFF. CDR3 coding DNA: TGTGCCAGTAGTATTAGACTAGCGGGGGGGACCTCCTACAATGAGCAGTTCTTC.

The rearrangement joins TRBV18 to TRBJ2-7, with 9 bases identical to TRBD1. The CDR3 runs to 15 residues. The germline V gene has CDR1 KGHSH and CDR2 LQKENI. V lost 6 bases, J lost 0 bases, and 6 bases stayed unmatched. This CDR3 reads CASSLGQGSSYEQYF. In nucleotides, the CDR3 is TGTGCCAGCTCGTTAGGACAGGGGAGCTCCTACGAGCAGTACTTC.

The genes are TRBV20-1 and TRBJ2-7; D is ambiguous. CDR1 is DFQATT and CDR2 is SNEGSKA in the germline V gene (reference sequence). The CDR3 has 11 amino acids. The V and J ends lost 1 base and 5 bases respectively, with 6 bases between them. CDR3 coding DNA: TGCAGTGCTAGAGGGGCGAACGAGCAGTACTTC. This translates into CSARGANEQYF.

The genes are TRBV11-2 and TRBJ1-1; TRBD1 matches at 7 bases. The CDR3 sequence is 14 residues long. The V gene's germline CDR1 is SGHAT and CDR2 FQNNGV. V was clipped by 8 bases and J by 2 bases; unmatched bases: 8. The CDR3 protein is CASRPGQSNTEAFF. CDR3 nucleotide sequence: TGTGCCAGCCGACCGGGACAGAGCAACACTGAAGCTTTCTTT.

A remark on this clone: Germline and junction disagree at one end, which may indicate a read error. The chain links TRBV30 to TRBJ2-7, with 8 bases aligning to TRBD2. Germline V CDR1 and CDR2: GTSNPN, SVGIG (reference sequence). The CDR3 totals 11 residues. The DNA of the CDR3 is TGTGCCTGGAGGTTGGGGCTAGCGGGTAACTTC. Its protein product is CAWRLGLAGNF.

The genes are TRBV9 and TRBJ2-7, with TRBD2 identical over 9 bases. From germline, CDR1 is SGDLS and CDR2 YYNGEE. This CDR3 is 15 amino acids long. The ends lost 3 bases at V and 4 bases at J; junction bases unmatched: 8. The CDR3, as DNA: TGTGCCAGCAGCGCCGGGACTAGCAATGGTTACGAGCAGTACTTC. Translation gives CASSAGTSNGYEQYF.

The chain employs TRBV12-2 and TRBJ2-7; TRBD1, the table's D call, lacks a check against the DNA. TRBV12-2 is assigned pseudogene status. This CDR3 has 14 residues. DNA of the CDR3: TGTGCAAGTCGCTTCACAGGGGGGAGGTACGAGCAGTACTTC. It codes for CASRFTGGRYEQYF.

The chain has TRBV19 and TRBJ1-1; the D is unclear. The germline gives CDR1 LNHDA, CDR2 SQIVND (reference sequence). The CDR3 extends over 14 amino acids. V was pared by 5 bases and J by 0 bases, with 10 bases between. The CDR3 region is CASSGPAMNTEAFF. Written as DNA, the CDR3 is TGTGCCAGTAGTGGGCCTGCTATGAACACTGAAGCTTTCTTT. The whole variable domain, remainder taken from reference TRBV19 and TRBJ1-1, is DGGITQSPKYLFRKEGQNVTLSCEQNLNHDAMYWYRQDPGQGLRLIYYSQIVNDFQKGDIAEGYSVSREKKESFPLTVTSAQKNPTAFYLCASSGPAMNTEAFFGQGTRLTVV.

The chain has TRBV5-4 and TRBJ2-3; 9 nucleotides line up with TRBD1. The CDR3 covers 15 residues. The germline V gene has CDR1 SGHNT and CDR2 YYREEE (reference sequence). V lost 2 bases, J lost 3 bases, and 4 bases stayed unmatched. CDR3 nucleotides: TGTGCCAGCAGCTTAGACAGGGGGGAGACAGATACGCAGTATTTT. This translates into CASSLDRGETDTQYF.

The CDR3 here is CASSVTSGGANTGELFF. Here the CDR3 DNA reads TGTGCCAGCAGCGTAACTAGCGGGGGCGCGAACACCGGGGAGCTGTTTTTT. The chain combines TRBV9 with TRBJ2-2; the match to TRBD2 covers 11 bases. This CDR3 comprises 17 residues. J was trimmed by 0 bases and V by 1 base; bases with no gene match: 2. Looked up from germline, CDR1 is SGDLS and CDR2 is YYNGEE.

The rearrangement uses TRBV30 and TRBJ2-4; the match to TRBD2 covers 14 bases. Germline CDR1 is GTSNPN and CDR2 is SVGIG (reference sequence). This CDR3 spans 18 amino acids. V shed 3 bases, J shed 0 bases, and the junction held 7 bases outside the gene matches. The CDR3 DNA is TGTGCCTGGAGCTCCGGACTAGCGGGGGGTCGAGCCAAAAACATTCAGTACTTC. It translates to CAWSSGLAGGRAKNIQYF.

The V gene is TRBV5-1, the J gene TRBJ2-3, with 7 bases aligning to TRBD1. The CDR3 sequence is 15 residues long. Germline V gives CDR1 SGHRS, CDR2 YFSETQ. V gave up 0 bases and J gave up 3 bases; unmatched junction bases: 4. The CDR3 coding sequence is TGCGCCAGCAGCTTGGTCGACAGGGAGACAGATACGCAGTATTTT. Its translation: CASSLVDRETDTQYF.